A selection of T cell receptor beta chains follows, all from one sample in a study of T cell responses to AZD1222 COVID-19 vaccine. Libraries were prepared by immunoSEQ multiplex PCR; TCRdb keeps only in-frame clonotypes and omits some of them. Seen here are 95,000 to 150,000 clones, 75% to 90% observed once, and the top ten hold under 3.5%. The sample consisted of peripheral blood, taken on day 0 of AZD1222 vaccination. These receptors were obtained from an adult in good health. Both conserved end residues are part of each CDR3. D genes are given only for firm matches. Size values are once, few and many counts, or a class for expanded clones, and some rows have none.

cdr3_nt: TGTGCCAGCAGCCAAGGACAGGGACCCAATCAGCCCCAGCATTTT; cdr3_aa: CASSQGQGPNQPQHF; clone_size: .; d_call: TRBD1; j_call: TRBJ1-5; v_call: TRBV3-1/TRBV3-2
cdr3_nt: TGTGCCAGCAGCGTAGCTAAGGGGGAGCGGAACACCGGGGAGCTGTTTTTT; cdr3_aa: CASSVAKGERNTGELFF; clone_size: .; d_call: .; j_call: TRBJ2-2; v_call: TRBV9
cdr3_nt: TGTGCCAGCAGCACCCAGACAGGGAACACTGAAGCTTTCTTT; cdr3_aa: CASSTQTGNTEAFF; clone_size: .; d_call: .; j_call: TRBJ1-1; v_call: TRBV7-9
cdr3_nt: TGCGCCAGCAGCCAAGATCTTACAGCAAACTATGGCTACACCTTC; cdr3_aa: CASSQDLTANYGYTF; clone_size: .; d_call: .; j_call: TRBJ1-2; v_call: TRBV4-3
cdr3_nt: TGTGCCAGCAGCTTTACTTATCCGGGACTCTCCTCCTACGAGCAGTACTTC; cdr3_aa: CASSFTYPGLSSYEQYF; clone_size: .; d_call: .; j_call: TRBJ2-7; v_call: TRBV7-2
cdr3_nt: TGTGCCAGCAGCAACACACCGGGACAGACCACAGATACGCAGTATTTT; cdr3_aa: CASSNTPGQTTDTQYF; clone_size: .; d_call: .; j_call: TRBJ2-3; v_call: TRBV21-1
cdr3_nt: TGTGCCAGCAGCCAAGATCGTGAAAGGGAGCAACTGTTTTTT; cdr3_aa: CASSQDREREQLFF; clone_size: .; d_call: .; j_call: TRBJ1-4; v_call: TRBV4-2
cdr3_nt: TGTGCCAGCAGCTCGTCGGACAGGTTAAATCAGCCCCAGCATTTT; cdr3_aa: CASSSSDRLNQPQHF; clone_size: few; d_call: TRBD1; j_call: TRBJ1-5; v_call: TRBV7-8
cdr3_nt: TGTGCCAGCAGTTTCGCAGAGAACACTGAAGCTTTCTTT; cdr3_aa: CASSFAENTEAFF; clone_size: .; d_call: .; j_call: TRBJ1-1; v_call: TRBV28
cdr3_nt: TGTGCCAGCAGTTTTCTGGGGAACTATGGCTACACCTTC; cdr3_aa: CASSFLGNYGYTF; clone_size: .; d_call: .; j_call: TRBJ1-2; v_call: TRBV28
cdr3_nt: TGTGCCAGCAGCCGGACAGGGAACTATGGCTACACCTTC; cdr3_aa: CASSRTGNYGYTF; clone_size: once; d_call: TRBD1; j_call: TRBJ1-2; v_call: TRBV28
cdr3_nt: TGTGCCATCAGTTGGGACAGAGATAATTCACCCCTCCACTTT; cdr3_aa: CAISWDRDNSPLHF; clone_size: .; d_call: TRBD1; j_call: TRBJ1-6; v_call: TRBV10-3
cdr3_nt: TGTGCCAGCAGCCCCCTCACAGGGGGCCATAGCAATCAGCCCCAGCATTTT; cdr3_aa: CASSPLTGGHSNQPQHF; clone_size: .; d_call: TRBD1; j_call: TRBJ1-5; v_call: TRBV7-8
cdr3_nt: TGCGCCAGCAGCCAAAGTCAGGACAACTACTATGGCTACACCTTC; cdr3_aa: CASSQSQDNYYGYTF; clone_size: once; d_call: .; j_call: TRBJ1-2; v_call: TRBV4-3
cdr3_nt: TGTGCCAGCAGCTTAACGTCGGCAGGGGGTGGTGCAGATACGCAGTATTTT; cdr3_aa: CASSLTSAGGGADTQYF; clone_size: once; d_call: TRBD1; j_call: TRBJ2-3; v_call: TRBV7-3
cdr3_nt: TGTGCCAGCAGTTCCCAATCGGGGCAGCCCCAGCATTTT; cdr3_aa: CASSSQSGQPQHF; clone_size: .; d_call: .; j_call: TRBJ1-5; v_call: TRBV12-3/TRBV12-4
cdr3_nt: TGTGCCAGCAGCCAGGGTCGGGGGTCGGGCACCGGGGAGCTGTTTTTT; cdr3_aa: CASSQGRGSGTGELFF; clone_size: once; d_call: .; j_call: TRBJ2-2; v_call: TRBV4-2
cdr3_nt: TGTGCCAGCAGTGGGGTGTGGACTGAAGCTTTCTTT; cdr3_aa: CASSGVWTEAFF; clone_size: .; d_call: .; j_call: TRBJ1-1; v_call: TRBV25-1
cdr3_nt: TGTGCCAGCAAATACAATGAGCAGTTCTTC; cdr3_aa: CASKYNEQFF; clone_size: once; d_call: .; j_call: TRBJ2-1; v_call: TRBV6-5
cdr3_nt: TGTGCCAGCAGCGGGGAGATCCGTATGAACACCGGGGAGCTGTTTTTT; cdr3_aa: CASSGEIRMNTGELFF; clone_size: .; d_call: .; j_call: TRBJ2-2; v_call: TRBV9
cdr3_nt: TGTGCCAGCAGCTTAGAATCAGTCCATGAGCAGTACTTC; cdr3_aa: CASSLESVHEQYF; clone_size: once; d_call: .; j_call: TRBJ2-7; v_call: TRBV7-2
cdr3_nt: TGTGCCACCAGTGAACCGGACAGGGGGGACGATCAGCCCCAGCATTTT; cdr3_aa: CATSEPDRGDDQPQHF; clone_size: .; d_call: TRBD1; j_call: TRBJ1-5; v_call: TRBV24-1
cdr3_nt: TGTGCCAGCAGCTTAGCGTTAGGGGGGACAGTCTCTGGAAACACCATATATTTT; cdr3_aa: CASSLALGGTVSGNTIYF; clone_size: .; d_call: TRBD1; j_call: TRBJ1-3; v_call: TRBV7-6
cdr3_nt: TGTGCCAGCAGCTTAGGCAGGGGGACGCAGTATTTT; cdr3_aa: CASSLGRGTQYF; clone_size: .; d_call: TRBD1; j_call: TRBJ2-3; v_call: TRBV7-2
cdr3_nt: TGTGCCTGGAGTGTAGGGGCAGGGGACTCACCCCTCCACTTT; cdr3_aa: CAWSVGAGDSPLHF; clone_size: .; d_call: .; j_call: TRBJ1-6; v_call: TRBV30
cdr3_nt: TGTGCCAGCTGGACAGGGGAGACTGGAAACACCATATATTTT; cdr3_aa: CASWTGETGNTIYF; clone_size: .; d_call: TRBD1; j_call: TRBJ1-3; v_call: TRBV2
cdr3_nt: TGTGCCAGTAGACGGACAGGGACGAGCAATCAGCCCCAGCATTTT; cdr3_aa: CASRRTGTSNQPQHF; clone_size: .; d_call: TRBD1; j_call: TRBJ1-5; v_call: TRBV19
cdr3_nt: TGTGCCAGCAGTGACGAACTGCACGATTCCTACGAGCAGTACTTC; cdr3_aa: CASSDELHDSYEQYF; clone_size: .; d_call: .; j_call: TRBJ2-7; v_call: TRBV25-1
cdr3_nt: TGTGCCAGCAGCCCCCCGACAGAGAGCCAAGAGACCCAGTACTTC; cdr3_aa: CASSPPTESQETQYF; clone_size: .; d_call: .; j_call: TRBJ2-5; v_call: TRBV21-1
cdr3_nt: TGTGCCAGCACCCTCCTGGGGGCGGGGACCGGGGAGCTGTTTTTT; cdr3_aa: CASTLLGAGTGELFF; clone_size: .; d_call: .; j_call: TRBJ2-2; v_call: TRBV27
cdr3_nt: TGTGCCACCAGCAGACCACTACCGGACAGGGGCGATACTGGGGCCAACGTCCTGACTTTC; cdr3_aa: CATSRPLPDRGDTGANVLTF; clone_size: .; d_call: TRBD1; j_call: TRBJ2-6; v_call: TRBV15
cdr3_nt: TGCGCCAGCAGCCAAGGTAGGGGTAAATATGGCTACACCTTC; cdr3_aa: CASSQGRGKYGYTF; clone_size: .; d_call: .; j_call: TRBJ1-2; v_call: TRBV4-3
cdr3_nt: TGTGCCAGCAGCGTCCCAGCCGTTACCTACGAGCAGTACTTC; cdr3_aa: CASSVPAVTYEQYF; clone_size: .; d_call: .; j_call: TRBJ2-7; v_call: TRBV7-3
cdr3_nt: TGTGCCAGCAGCCCCGAAGTAGGACGGAACAACGGGGACATTCAGTACTTC; cdr3_aa: CASSPEVGRNNGDIQYF; clone_size: .; d_call: .; j_call: TRBJ2-4; v_call: TRBV4-2
cdr3_nt: TGTGCCACCAGCAGGATGGGACAGGGGAGCAACTATGGCTACACCTTC; cdr3_aa: CATSRMGQGSNYGYTF; clone_size: once; d_call: TRBD1; j_call: TRBJ1-2; v_call: TRBV15
cdr3_nt: TGTGCCAGCAGTTCCCCGAGTAGCGGGGGGGCCAACCAGTTCTTC; cdr3_aa: CASSSPSSGGANQFF; clone_size: .; d_call: TRBD2; j_call: TRBJ2-1; v_call: TRBV27
cdr3_nt: TGTGCCAGCAGCTTAGAGAGCGGGGACCCCCGAAGCGTCCAGTACTTC; cdr3_aa: CASSLESGDPRSVQYF; clone_size: .; d_call: TRBD2; j_call: TRBJ2-5; v_call: TRBV7-2
cdr3_nt: TGTGCCAGTAGTCCCTCCTTTGGGGGCGGGGGAAACATTCAGTACTTC; cdr3_aa: CASSPSFGGGGNIQYF; clone_size: .; d_call: .; j_call: TRBJ2-4; v_call: TRBV19
cdr3_nt: TGTGCCAGCAGCGCCAGGAGAAGGAAACAGGGGGCCTCCCAACAATACAATGAGCAGTTCTTC; cdr3_aa: CASSARRRKQGASQQYNEQFF; clone_size: few; d_call: TRBD1; j_call: TRBJ2-1; v_call: TRBV9
cdr3_nt: TGTGCCAGCAGCGGGGCAGCTGGAAACACCATATATTTT; cdr3_aa: CASSGAAGNTIYF; clone_size: .; d_call: .; j_call: TRBJ1-3; v_call: TRBV9
cdr3_nt: TGCGCCAGCAGCTTGGCGGCAGGGCGAACCTACGAGCAGTACTTC; cdr3_aa: CASSLAAGRTYEQYF; clone_size: .; d_call: .; j_call: TRBJ2-7; v_call: TRBV5-1
cdr3_nt: TGTGCCAGCAGTTACTCTCGGGGCAGGGTTCGGGAGACCCAGTACTTC; cdr3_aa: CASSYSRGRVRETQYF; clone_size: .; d_call: .; j_call: TRBJ2-5; v_call: TRBV6-5
cdr3_nt: TGTGCCAGCAGCTTTCCCGCTCTAGGGCCCACTGAAGCTTTCTTT; cdr3_aa: CASSFPALGPTEAFF; clone_size: .; d_call: .; j_call: TRBJ1-1; v_call: TRBV7-2
cdr3_nt: TGTGCCAGCAGCTATAGGGCGGGTCCTCCGGTCACTGAAGCTTTCTTT; cdr3_aa: CASSYRAGPPVTEAFF; clone_size: .; d_call: .; j_call: TRBJ1-1; v_call: TRBV7-3
cdr3_nt: TGTGCCAGCGGGCTAGCCAAAAACATTCAGTACTTC; cdr3_aa: CASGLAKNIQYF; clone_size: once; d_call: .; j_call: TRBJ2-4; v_call: TRBV6-5